The entry below describes one T cell receptor (beta chain). Its antigen is unknown. No much larger clonotype is one base removed from it; base qualities were not supplied. These data belong to a study of blood T cells in healthy people across ages (dated by TCRdb to the mid-2010s). As for the study more broadly: In model experiments, template switching captured about one uniquely barcoded TCR beta cDNA molecule for every two T cells. The study measured age-related changes in TCR beta repertoire diversity using deep sequencing normalized with unique cDNA molecular identifiers. Four age groups were formed from the donors: young (average 16 years), middle-aged (approximately 39), aged (62) and long-lived (roughly 81). To avoid experimental bias, donors of different ages were spread randomly across the sequencing lanes. Using the same blood draw, the study looked at two additional independent replicas of 1 million unique cDNA reads for two donors, one aged 18 to 30 and the other aged 80 or older. Points the paper makes about the study in general: There was a strong correlation between observed TCR beta diversity and the percentage of naive T cells measured by flow cytometry. Observed TCR beta diversity per million T cells fell roughly linearly with age, and a significant reduction was already apparent by age around 40. Compared with the aged group, the long-lived group had more naive CD4+ T cells, fewer expanded clones and increased TCR diversity, a pattern suggesting age selection. Because profiling used bulk unsorted PBMCs, naive and antigen-experienced compartments could not be compared conclusively. Estimates of total diversity from one million sequenced T cells were regarded as lower bounds and underestimates. Because the CMV infection status of the donors was unknown, age-related changes in expanded clonotypes may potentially have been confounded.

Receptors were amplified or captured by 5' RACE. Sequencing relied on an Illumina HiSeq 2500. A second PCR of roughly 6 to 11 cycles was run with a J-beta primer mix and a sample-barcoded 5' primer. Each TCR beta cDNA molecule received a unique molecular identifier from a template-switch 5' adaptor carrying 12 random nucleotides. At least 3 million CDR3-containing paired-end reads were obtained from each sample. First-strand cDNA synthesis was performed from all RNA using the Mint cDNA synthesis kit, with priming by a TRBC-specific oligonucleotide. After uracil-DNA glycosylase treatment, a first 18-cycle PCR used universal primers M1SS and BC2_uni_R on all cDNA. The authors' analysis ran thus. For normalization, 1 million high-quality reads, each with a distinct molecular identifier, were randomly selected from each sample. Instead of being binned into consensus sequences, reads with shared molecular identifiers were discarded. MiTCR, with a Q25 quality threshold and the strictest error-elimination algorithm, was used for CDR3 identification, clonotype clustering and error correction. A nonparametric unseen species model with Euler transformation was used to estimate lower-bound total TCR beta diversity. Using fastp trimming at Q25 and MiXCR clonotype assembly, TCRdb reanalyzed the public sequencing data and kept in-frame beta chains. Under each unique CDR3 protein, matching rows form one entry showing the most common genes and DNA. TCRdb, rather than the study authors, made the V and J calls. Within this sample are over a million distinct CDR3 sequences, with around 42% of them counted one time only. 7.9% of the sample lies in the top ten.

CDR1 and CDR2 are drawn from the germline V gene: SQVTM, ANQGSEA. Taken from cysteine to phenylalanine, the CDR3 has 14 residues. Of all the DNA, just the CDR3 is kept, 42 bases in frame from base 1. The roughly 39 donors, aged about 6 to 100 years, were systemically healthy Caucasian individuals from Russia. Each donor gave 8 to 10 milliliters of peripheral blood, drawn into EDTA-treated Vacutainer tubes. Ficoll-Paque density-gradient centrifugation was used to isolate PBMCs, with at least 6.5 million per sample. Total RNA, at least 6 micrograms per sample, was extracted from PBMCs with Trizol reagent. The percentages of naive CD45RAhigh/CD27high T cells were determined by flow cytometry on a PBMC aliquot from every donor.

Sequenced sample: blood. The sequence links TRBV29-1 to TRBJ2-1, with the D gene not clear enough to name. The end of the DNA fits TRBJ2-7 better, so the J call may be wrong. The TCR sequence derives from a woman under 30 in good health. In nucleotide form, the sequence is TGCAGCGTTTTCGATTGGAGCTCCTACAATGAGCAGTACTTC. This translates into CSVFDWSSYNEQYF.